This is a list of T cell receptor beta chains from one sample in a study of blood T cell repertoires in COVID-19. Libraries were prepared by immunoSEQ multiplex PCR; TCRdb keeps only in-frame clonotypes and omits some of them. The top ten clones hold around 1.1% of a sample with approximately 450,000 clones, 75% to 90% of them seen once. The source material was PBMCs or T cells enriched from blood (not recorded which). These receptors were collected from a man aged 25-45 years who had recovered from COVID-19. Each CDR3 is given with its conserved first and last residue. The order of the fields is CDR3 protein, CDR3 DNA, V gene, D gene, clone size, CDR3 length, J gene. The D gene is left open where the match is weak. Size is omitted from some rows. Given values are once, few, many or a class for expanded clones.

CDR3 protein: CASSGATGGFTEAFF
CDR3 DNA: TGTGCCAGTAGTGGGGCGACAGGGGGCTTCACTGAAGCTTTCTTT
V gene: TRBV19
D gene: TRBD1
clone size: NA
CDR3 length: 15
J gene: TRBJ1-1

CDR3 protein: CSAGGPGYSPLHF
CDR3 DNA: TGCAGTGCTGGTGGACCGGGTTATTCACCCCTCCACTTT
V gene: TRBV20-1
D gene: NA
clone size: NA
CDR3 length: 13
J gene: TRBJ1-6

CDR3 protein: CASSRVAGTQYF
CDR3 DNA: TGTGCCAGCAGCCGCGTGGCGGGAACGCAGTATTTT
V gene: TRBV7-9
D gene: NA
clone size: NA
CDR3 length: 12
J gene: TRBJ2-3

CDR3 protein: CASSSGQGRGGYTF
CDR3 DNA: TGTGCCAGCAGTTCCGGACAGGGGCGGGGTGGCTACACCTTC
V gene: TRBV28
D gene: TRBD1
clone size: NA
CDR3 length: 14
J gene: TRBJ1-2

CDR3 protein: CASSSMGHLNTEAFF
CDR3 DNA: TGTGCCAGCAGCTCCATGGGGCATTTGAACACTGAAGCTTTCTTT
V gene: TRBV7-9
D gene: NA
clone size: NA
CDR3 length: 15
J gene: TRBJ1-1

CDR3 protein: CASSERDSNSPLHF
CDR3 DNA: TGCGCCAGCAGTGAGAGGGACAGTAATTCACCCCTCCACTTT
V gene: TRBV10-2
D gene: TRBD1
clone size: NA
CDR3 length: 14
J gene: TRBJ1-6

CDR3 protein: CASGIYYEETQYF
CDR3 DNA: TGTGCTAGTGGTATTTACTACGAAGAGACCCAGTACTTC
V gene: TRBV12-5
D gene: NA
clone size: NA
CDR3 length: 13
J gene: TRBJ2-5

CDR3 protein: CASSLGTLNTQYF
CDR3 DNA: TGCGCCAGCAGCTTAGGGACTCTAAATACGCAGTATTTT
V gene: TRBV5-1
D gene: NA
clone size: NA
CDR3 length: 13
J gene: TRBJ2-3

CDR3 protein: CASRQGAEAFF
CDR3 DNA: TGTGCCAGCAGACAGGGGGCTGAAGCTTTCTTT
V gene: TRBV6-5
D gene: TRBD1
clone size: NA
CDR3 length: 11
J gene: TRBJ1-1

CDR3 protein: CASSLVVAGGPYNEQFF
CDR3 DNA: TGTGCCAGCAGCTTAGTGGTAGCGGGAGGGCCTTACAATGAGCAGTTCTTC
V gene: TRBV7-8
D gene: TRBD2
clone size: NA
CDR3 length: 17
J gene: TRBJ2-1

CDR3 protein: CASRGGNTYEQYF
CDR3 DNA: TGCGCCAGCAGAGGAGGGAATACTTACGAGCAGTACTTC
V gene: TRBV10-1
D gene: NA
clone size: NA
CDR3 length: 13
J gene: TRBJ2-7

CDR3 protein: CASSLMRGLAGGYSYEQYF
CDR3 DNA: TGTGCCAGCAGTTTAATGAGGGGGCTAGCGGGAGGGTACTCCTACGAGCAGTACTTC
V gene: TRBV28
D gene: TRBD2
clone size: NA
CDR3 length: 19
J gene: TRBJ2-7

CDR3 protein: CASSPDTANTGELFF
CDR3 DNA: TGTGCCAGCAGCCCGGACACCGCGAACACCGGGGAGCTGTTTTTT
V gene: TRBV6-5
D gene: NA
clone size: NA
CDR3 length: 15
J gene: TRBJ2-2

CDR3 protein: CASSPPQGPQHF
CDR3 DNA: TGTGCCAGCTCACCTCCCCAGGGGCCCCAGCATTTT
V gene: TRBV18
D gene: NA
clone size: NA
CDR3 length: 12
J gene: TRBJ1-5

CDR3 protein: CASSLRSGESSYNEQFF
CDR3 DNA: TGTGCCAGCAGCTTGAGGAGCGGGGAGAGCTCCTACAATGAGCAGTTCTTC
V gene: TRBV5-8
D gene: TRBD2
clone size: NA
CDR3 length: 17
J gene: TRBJ2-1

CDR3 protein: CASSEAPGLNTEAFF
CDR3 DNA: TGCGCCAGCAGCGAGGCCCCAGGGCTGAACACTGAAGCTTTCTTT
V gene: TRBV5-1
D gene: NA
clone size: NA
CDR3 length: 15
J gene: TRBJ1-1

CDR3 protein: CAMRDRTNTEAFF
CDR3 DNA: TGTGCCATGAGGGACAGGACCAACACTGAAGCTTTCTTT
V gene: TRBV28
D gene: TRBD1
clone size: NA
CDR3 length: 13
J gene: TRBJ1-1

CDR3 protein: CASGLPWYEQYF
CDR3 DNA: TGTGCCAGCGGGCTCCCCTGGTACGAGCAGTACTTC
V gene: TRBV6-5
D gene: NA
clone size: NA
CDR3 length: 12
J gene: TRBJ2-7

CDR3 protein: CASSLKSTGQGFYEQYF
CDR3 DNA: TGTGCCAGCAGCTTAAAATCCACAGGACAGGGATTTTACGAGCAGTACTTC
V gene: TRBV7-9
D gene: TRBD1
clone size: NA
CDR3 length: 17
J gene: TRBJ2-7

CDR3 protein: CASSTDRQGSTDTQYF
CDR3 DNA: TGTGCCAGTAGTACCGACCGACAGGGGAGCACAGATACGCAGTATTTT
V gene: TRBV19
D gene: TRBD1
clone size: NA
CDR3 length: 16
J gene: TRBJ2-3

CDR3 protein: CASSTTSGGSYEQYF
CDR3 DNA: TGTGCCAGCAGTACAACTAGCGGGGGGTCCTACGAGCAGTACTTC
V gene: TRBV6-6
D gene: TRBD2
clone size: NA
CDR3 length: 15
J gene: TRBJ2-7

CDR3 protein: CSVVAGGTEAFF
CDR3 DNA: TGCAGCGTTGTGGCCGGGGGCACTGAAGCTTTCTTT
V gene: TRBV29-1
D gene: NA
clone size: NA
CDR3 length: 12
J gene: TRBJ1-1

CDR3 protein: CASSLNPMNEQFF
CDR3 DNA: TGTGCCAGCAGTTTAAATCCCATGAATGAGCAGTTCTTC
V gene: TRBV12-3/TRBV12-4
D gene: NA
clone size: NA
CDR3 length: 13
J gene: TRBJ2-1

CDR3 protein: CASSPRGRNEKLFF
CDR3 DNA: TGTGCCAGCAGCCCCAGGGGGCGTAATGAAAAACTGTTTTTT
V gene: TRBV3-1/TRBV3-2
D gene: TRBD1
clone size: NA
CDR3 length: 14
J gene: TRBJ1-4

CDR3 protein: CASSLVTGDSSPLHF
CDR3 DNA: TGCGCCAGCAGCTTGGTGACAGGGGATTCTTCACCCCTCCACTTT
V gene: TRBV5-1
D gene: TRBD1
clone size: NA
CDR3 length: 15
J gene: TRBJ1-6

CDR3 protein: CAWSGSGELFF
CDR3 DNA: TGTGCCTGGAGTGGGAGCGGGGAGCTGTTTTTT
V gene: TRBV30
D gene: NA
clone size: few
CDR3 length: 11
J gene: TRBJ2-2

CDR3 protein: CASSQGTAYEQYF
CDR3 DNA: TGTGCCAGCAGTCAGGGAACGGCCTACGAGCAGTACTTC
V gene: TRBV28
D gene: NA
clone size: once
CDR3 length: 13
J gene: TRBJ2-7

CDR3 protein: CAWSVGQGAEAFF
CDR3 DNA: TGTGCCTGGAGTGTGGGACAGGGGGCTGAAGCTTTCTTT
V gene: TRBV30
D gene: TRBD1
clone size: NA
CDR3 length: 13
J gene: TRBJ1-1

CDR3 protein: CASKLQRGRQETQYF
CDR3 DNA: TGCGCCAGCAAGTTACAGCGGGGCCGCCAAGAGACCCAGTACTTC
V gene: TRBV5-1
D gene: TRBD2
clone size: NA
CDR3 length: 15
J gene: TRBJ2-5

CDR3 protein: CASSLVPGGETQYF
CDR3 DNA: TGTGCTAGCAGCTTAGTCCCGGGAGGAGAGACCCAGTACTTC
V gene: TRBV7-7
D gene: TRBD2
clone size: NA
CDR3 length: 14
J gene: TRBJ2-5

CDR3 protein: CASSPVPGRASGSSGSYEQYF
CDR3 DNA: TGTGCCAGCAGCCCCGTGCCTGGTAGGGCTAGCGGGAGCTCAGGCTCCTACGAGCAGTACTTC
V gene: TRBV3-1/TRBV3-2
D gene: TRBD2
clone size: NA
CDR3 length: 21
J gene: TRBJ2-7

CDR3 protein: CASSPQGSTTEKLFF
CDR3 DNA: TGTGCCAGCAGCCCACAGGGTAGCACAACCGAAAAACTGTTTTTT
V gene: TRBV6-5
D gene: NA
clone size: NA
CDR3 length: 15
J gene: TRBJ1-4

CDR3 protein: CASSWGQGSETQYF
CDR3 DNA: TGCGCCAGCAGCTGGGGACAGGGGAGCGAGACCCAGTACTTC
V gene: TRBV5-1
D gene: TRBD1
clone size: many
CDR3 length: 14
J gene: TRBJ2-5

CDR3 protein: CASSFAGGNYNEQFF
CDR3 DNA: TGTGCCAGCAGCTTTGCCGGGGGGAACTACAATGAGCAGTTCTTC
V gene: TRBV7-6
D gene: TRBD2
clone size: NA
CDR3 length: 15
J gene: TRBJ2-1

CDR3 protein: CASSDRPYEQYF
CDR3 DNA: TGTGCCAGCAGCGACAGACCCTACGAGCAGTACTTC
V gene: TRBV2
D gene: NA
clone size: NA
CDR3 length: 12
J gene: TRBJ2-7

CDR3 protein: CASSESGGEKLFF
CDR3 DNA: TGTGCCAGCAGTGAATCCGGCGGTGAAAAACTGTTTTTT
V gene: TRBV25-1
D gene: NA
clone size: NA
CDR3 length: 13
J gene: TRBJ1-4

CDR3 protein: CASSLTSGTTGELFF
CDR3 DNA: TGTGCCAGCAGCTTAACTAGCGGGACCACCGGGGAGCTGTTTTTT
V gene: TRBV11-2
D gene: TRBD2
clone size: NA
CDR3 length: 15
J gene: TRBJ2-2

CDR3 protein: CAWSDPPFTAPLHF
CDR3 DNA: TGTGCCTGGAGTGACCCCCCATTTACGGCACCCCTCCACTTT
V gene: TRBV30
D gene: NA
clone size: NA
CDR3 length: 14
J gene: TRBJ1-6

CDR3 protein: CASSPAADTQYF
CDR3 DNA: TGTGCCAGCTCACCAGCAGCGGATACGCAGTATTTT
V gene: TRBV18
D gene: NA
clone size: NA
CDR3 length: 12
J gene: TRBJ2-3

CDR3 protein: CASSLRGQLGEQYF
CDR3 DNA: TGTGCCAGCAGTTTACGGGGACAGCTAGGCGAGCAGTACTTC
V gene: TRBV27
D gene: TRBD1
clone size: NA
CDR3 length: 14
J gene: TRBJ2-7

CDR3 protein: CAWSPPLGRGTEAFF
CDR3 DNA: TGTGCCTGGAGTCCACCTCTGGGGAGGGGCACTGAAGCTTTCTTT
V gene: TRBV30
D gene: NA
clone size: NA
CDR3 length: 15
J gene: TRBJ1-1

CDR3 protein: CASSLDRDGANVLTF
CDR3 DNA: TGTGCCAGCAGCCTGGACAGAGATGGGGCCAACGTCCTGACTTTC
V gene: TRBV28
D gene: NA
clone size: few
CDR3 length: 15
J gene: TRBJ2-6

CDR3 protein: CASSPQEGGGSPLHF
CDR3 DNA: TGTGCCAGCAGCCCCCAAGAGGGAGGTGGGTCACCCCTCCACTTT
V gene: TRBV7-2
D gene: NA
clone size: NA
CDR3 length: 15
J gene: TRBJ1-6

CDR3 protein: CASSQDEGLILNTEAFF
CDR3 DNA: TGTGCCAGCAGCCAAGATGAGGGCTTGATCCTGAACACTGAAGCTTTCTTT
V gene: TRBV3-1/TRBV3-2
D gene: NA
clone size: NA
CDR3 length: 17
J gene: TRBJ1-1

CDR3 protein: CASSLGSGDINEQFF
CDR3 DNA: TGTGCCAGCAGTTTAGGTAGCGGGGACATCAATGAGCAGTTCTTC
V gene: TRBV27
D gene: TRBD2
clone size: NA
CDR3 length: 15
J gene: TRBJ2-1

CDR3 protein: CASGRRAQYF
CDR3 DNA: TGTGCCAGCGGCCGGAGAGCCCAGTACTTC
V gene: TRBV12-3/TRBV12-4
D gene: NA
clone size: NA
CDR3 length: 10
J gene: TRBJ2-5

CDR3 protein: CASSPTSEGTGELFF
CDR3 DNA: TGTGCCAGCTCGCCGACTAGCGAAGGCACCGGGGAGCTGTTTTTT
V gene: TRBV18
D gene: TRBD2
clone size: NA
CDR3 length: 15
J gene: TRBJ2-2

CDR3 protein: CASSLSPTSQLFESEQYF
CDR3 DNA: TGTGCCAGCAGCTTAAGCCCCACGTCGCAACTTTTCGAGAGCGAGCAGTACTTC
V gene: TRBV13
D gene: NA
clone size: once
CDR3 length: 18
J gene: TRBJ2-7

CDR3 protein: CASSDRQGGVKLFF
CDR3 DNA: TGTGCCAGCAGTGACAGACAGGGGGGAGTAAAACTGTTTTTT
V gene: TRBV2
D gene: TRBD1
clone size: NA
CDR3 length: 14
J gene: TRBJ1-4

CDR3 protein: CASSPGTGVGEQYF
CDR3 DNA: TGTGCCAGCAGCCCCGGGACAGGTGTGGGCGAGCAGTACTTC
V gene: TRBV27
D gene: TRBD1
clone size: few
CDR3 length: 14
J gene: TRBJ2-7

CDR3 protein: CASSQGAGAGELFF
CDR3 DNA: TGTGCCAGCAGCCAAGGGGCAGGGGCCGGGGAGCTGTTTTTT
V gene: TRBV3-1/TRBV3-2
D gene: NA
clone size: NA
CDR3 length: 14
J gene: TRBJ2-2

CDR3 protein: CASHAAVGGYTF
CDR3 DNA: TGTGCCTCGCACGCCGCGGTAGGTGGCTACACCTTC
V gene: TRBV30
D gene: NA
clone size: NA
CDR3 length: 12
J gene: TRBJ1-2

CDR3 protein: CASSLLAGTLNEQFF
CDR3 DNA: TGTGCCAGCAGCTTACTCGCGGGGACCCTCAATGAGCAGTTCTTC
V gene: TRBV7-3
D gene: NA
clone size: NA
CDR3 length: 15
J gene: TRBJ2-1

CDR3 protein: CASSSAAGAGYEQYF
CDR3 DNA: TGTGCCAGCAGCTCAGCAGCGGGAGCGGGCTACGAGCAGTACTTC
V gene: TRBV5-6
D gene: TRBD2
clone size: few
CDR3 length: 15
J gene: TRBJ2-7

CDR3 protein: CASSVVGAANTGELFF
CDR3 DNA: TGTGCCAGCAGCGTAGTAGGGGCAGCTAACACCGGGGAGCTGTTTTTT
V gene: TRBV9
D gene: NA
clone size: NA
CDR3 length: 16
J gene: TRBJ2-2

CDR3 protein: CSASPVGSGIPFYEQYF
CDR3 DNA: TGCAGTGCTAGTCCGGTCGGTAGCGGGATACCCTTTTACGAGCAGTACTTC
V gene: TRBV20-1
D gene: TRBD2
clone size: NA
CDR3 length: 17
J gene: TRBJ2-7

CDR3 protein: CASRPKRRQPQHF
CDR3 DNA: TGTGCCAGCAGACCGAAGCGGCGTCAGCCCCAGCATTTT
V gene: TRBV28
D gene: NA
clone size: NA
CDR3 length: 13
J gene: TRBJ1-5

CDR3 protein: CAWSRRETQYF
CDR3 DNA: TGTGCCTGGAGTAGGAGGGAGACCCAGTACTTC
V gene: TRBV30
D gene: NA
clone size: NA
CDR3 length: 11
J gene: TRBJ2-5

CDR3 protein: CASSATGQETQYF
CDR3 DNA: TGCGCCAGCAGTGCCACAGGCCAAGAGACCCAGTACTTC
V gene: TRBV10-2
D gene: NA
clone size: NA
CDR3 length: 13
J gene: TRBJ2-5

CDR3 protein: CASSRLSEQYF
CDR3 DNA: TGTGCCAGCAGCAGATTGAGCGAGCAGTACTTC
V gene: TRBV5-6
D gene: NA
clone size: NA
CDR3 length: 11
J gene: TRBJ2-7